The subject of this entry is one TCR beta chain. These data are taken from a study of T cell responses to AZD1222 COVID-19 vaccine. Assay: immunoSEQ multiplex PCR; the TCRdb copy retains only in-frame clones and omits some. The sample lists more than 85,000 clones; around 90% were seen once. This TCR was recovered from an adult in good health. The sequences come from peripheral blood, collected on day 0 of AZD1222 vaccination.

CDR3 coding DNA: TGTGCCAGCAACGGACAGGGGGCGCGGAACGAGCAGTACTTC. Protein product: CASNGQGARNEQYF. The chain combines TRBV2 with TRBJ2-7; 11 bases agree with TRBD1. Germline-derived CDR1 and CDR2 are SNHLY and FYNNEI. V was clipped by 7 bases and J by 5 bases; unmatched bases: 7. This CDR3 has 14 amino acids.